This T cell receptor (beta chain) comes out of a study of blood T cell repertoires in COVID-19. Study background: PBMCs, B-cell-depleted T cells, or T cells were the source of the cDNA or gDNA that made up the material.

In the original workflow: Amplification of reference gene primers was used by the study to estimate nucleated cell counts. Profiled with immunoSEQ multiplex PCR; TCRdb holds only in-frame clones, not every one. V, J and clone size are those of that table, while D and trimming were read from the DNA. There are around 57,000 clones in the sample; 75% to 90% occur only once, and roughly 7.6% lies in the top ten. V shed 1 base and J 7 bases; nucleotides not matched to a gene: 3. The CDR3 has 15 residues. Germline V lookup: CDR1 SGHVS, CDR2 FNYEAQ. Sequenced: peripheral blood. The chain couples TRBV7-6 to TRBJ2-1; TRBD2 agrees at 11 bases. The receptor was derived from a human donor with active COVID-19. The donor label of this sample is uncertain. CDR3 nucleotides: TGTGCCAGCAGCTTAGTACTAGCGGGGGTAAATGAGCAGTTCTTC. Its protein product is CASSLVLAGVNEQFF.